These T cell receptor beta chains were read from a single sample in a study of vaccination and CD4 T cells after COVID-19. A single record per CDR3 protein comes from TCRdb applying MiXCR to the PCR reads. Found here are fewer than 10,000 distinct CDR3 sequences, more than 45% of them singletons; the top ten hold roughly 18%. These receptors' targets are unknown. Specimen: CD4+ T cells from blood, cultured in vitro. The receptors derive from a human donor who had recovered from COVID-19. Both conserved end residues are part of each CDR3. The D gene is left open where the match is weak. Expanded clones are given a class, and other clones once, few, many or no size at all.

>-|-|TRBJ1-2|TRBV28
TGTGCCAGCAGACAAGGACACTCAGCTAACTATGGCTACACCTTC
CASRQGHSANYGYTF
>-|TRBD1|TRBJ1-1|TRBV28
TGTGCCAGCAGTTTTTCGCGGACAGGGAGGCGCGGTGAAGCTTTCTTT
CASSFSRTGRRGEAFF
>few|-|TRBJ1-1|TRBV6-5
TGTGCCAGCAGTTCAAGACTCCTAGGCCCCACTGAAGCTTTCTTT
CASSSRLLGPTEAFF
>few|-|TRBJ1-5|TRBV7-2
TGTGCCAGCAGCTTTGGGAACAGGAATGGGCAGCCCCAGCATTTT
CASSFGNRNGQPQHF
>-|-|TRBJ1-5|TRBV27
TGTGCCAGCAGTTATTCGGACGGGGCCCAGCCCCAGCATTTT
CASSYSDGAQPQHF
>-|TRBD2|TRBJ2-2|TRBV20-1
TGCAGTGCACAGGGACTAAGCGGGGGGACCCCGTACACCGGGGAGCTGTTTTTT
CSAQGLSGGTPYTGELFF
>-|-|TRBJ2-1|TRBV11-2
TGTGCCAGCAGCTTAGTAGGTTCCCACACAGGGAATGAGCAGTTCTTC
CASSLVGSHTGNEQFF
>-|-|TRBJ1-5|TRBV7-2
TGTGCCAGCAGCTTAGGGCATCAGCCCCAGCATTTT
CASSLGHQPQHF
>-|-|TRBJ2-5|TRBV5-1
TGCGCCAGCGGGCCCCGGGGAGGAGAGACCCAGTACTTC
CASGPRGGETQYF
>-|-|TRBJ2-5|TRBV6-2/TRBV6-3
TGTGCCAGCAGTTACTCCGGGGAGACCCAGTACTTC
CASSYSGETQYF
>few|-|TRBJ1-1|TRBV7-2
TGTGCCAGCAGCTTCGGACCCACGAACACTGAAGCTTTCTTT
CASSFGPTNTEAFF
>-|-|TRBJ1-5|TRBV6-2/TRBV6-3
TGTGCCAGCAGTTACTTTAGCAATCAGCCCCAGCATTTT
CASSYFSNQPQHF
>few|TRBD2|TRBJ2-5|TRBV6-5
TGTGCCAGCAGTTGGACTAGCGGGCTGTACCAAGAGACCCAGTACTTC
CASSWTSGLYQETQYF
>-|-|TRBJ2-2|TRBV11-2
TGTGCCAGCAGCTTAGATCGGGGTGGAACCGGGGAGCTGTTTTTT
CASSLDRGGTGELFF
>-|-|TRBJ1-1|TRBV27
TGTGCCAGCAGCAGCAGGAGAAACACTGAAGCTTTCTTT
CASSSRRNTEAFF
>-|-|TRBJ1-6|TRBV7-6
TGTGCCAGCAGCTTACGGGAAACCTATAATTCACCCCTCCACTTT
CASSLRETYNSPLHF
>-|-|TRBJ2-6|TRBV24-1
TGTGCCACCAGTGATTCCTACACTGGGGCCAACGTCCTGACTTTC
CATSDSYTGANVLTF
>-|-|TRBJ2-2|TRBV7-8
TGTGCCAGCAGCTTAGCGGGCAAAAAGGGCGCCGGGGAGCTGTTTTTT
CASSLAGKKGAGELFF
>few|-|TRBJ2-3|TRBV20-1
TGCAGTGCTAGACAGGGTTTAACGCAGTATTTT
CSARQGLTQYF
>few|-|TRBJ2-3|TRBV20-1
TGCAGTGCTAGCCGACTCACGGGAGCACCCACAGATACGCAGTATTTT
CSASRLTGAPTDTQYF
>-|-|TRBJ2-3|TRBV20-1
TGCAGTGCCCTCCTAGGTCAGGGGCCGACAGATACGCAGTATTTT
CSALLGQGPTDTQYF
>few|-|TRBJ1-1|TRBV2
TGTGCCAGCAGTGAACGGGCAGGGAGGACTGAAGCTTTCTTT
CASSERAGRTEAFF
>-|-|TRBJ1-1|TRBV18
TGTGCCAGCTCACCATCACAGGGGAACACTGAAGCTTTCTTT
CASSPSQGNTEAFF
>-|-|TRBJ2-7|TRBV5-1
TGCGCCAGCAGCTTCATGGGGTCTAGCTACGAGCAGTACTTC
CASSFMGSSYEQYF
>few|-|TRBJ1-1|TRBV7-2
TGTGCCAGCAGCTTACAGGGGCTTATGAACACTGAAGCTTTCTTT
CASSLQGLMNTEAFF
>-|-|TRBJ1-1|TRBV7-2
TGTGCCAGCAGCTTCAGTAAGAACAAAAACACTGAAGCTTTCTTT
CASSFSKNKNTEAFF